The entry below gives a single T cell receptor (beta chain) sequence along with its context. As yet, its antigen is unknown. These data are taken from a study of T cells after yellow fever vaccination. The study, taken as a whole, reports: Re-detected after boosting: most primary clones, about 96% of CD4 and 80% to 90% of CD8. Faster peaking, at day 5 versus 15, marked a secondary response that was weaker.

Germline V lookup: CDR1 DFQATT, CDR2 SNEGSKA (reference sequence). The CDR3 runs to 13 residues. Trimming shortened V by 1 base and J by 3 bases, and 10 bases separated the two germline ends. 5'RACE template switching added a universal primer site and UMIs to TCR cDNA. TCRdb reprocessed the 5' RACE reads with MiXCR, giving one entry per CDR3 protein. The sample has some 110,000 distinct CDR3 sequences; roughly 8.9% are singletons. The material was CD8+ T cells sorted from PBMCs, obtained 45 days after the yellow fever booster vaccination. The chain recombines TRBV20-1 with TRBJ2-7; perhaps TRBD2 as D (6 bases). This receptor was taken from a man aged 25 to 40 who received the YFV17D yellow fever vaccine. The CDR3 is CSARGGGHYEQYF. The CDR3, as DNA: TGCAGTGCTAGAGGGGGAGGACACTACGAGCAGTACTTC.